This T cell receptor beta chain emerged from a study of siplizumab effects on memory and regulatory T cells. Study findings and constraints: Siplizumab gave mappable alloreactive CD4+ clones an average Treg-derived fraction of about 69%, against around 29% in controls. Naive T cells appeared more varied than memory cells and looked like key alloresponse contributors.

As regards this clone: What it binds is not known.

This CDR3 spans 13 amino acids. Germline CDR1 is KGHSH and CDR2 is LQKENI. Trimming cost V 3 bases and J 7 bases; bases outside gene matches: 2. It was about 100,000 TCR templates that were assayed per sample. The repertoire was sequenced with immunoSEQ multiplex PCR; TCRdb's copy has only in-frame clones and lacks some. Found here are 85,000 to 90,000 clones, 70% to 90% of them singletons; the top ten hold about 16%. The TCR comes from a human donor in good health. V usage is TRBV18 and J usage is TRBJ1-1, with TRBD1 matching over 10 bases. The sample consisted of CD4+ T cells sorted from blood. The CDR3 nucleotides are TGTGCCAGCTCACCCGGACAGGGGGATGAAGCTTTCTTT. Translation: CASSPGQGDEAFF.